The 18 T cell receptor beta chains presented below share a single source sample, sequenced in a study of T cells in Graves' hyperthyroidism and ophthalmopathy. RNA transcripts served as the template for amplifying TCR beta CDR3 regions. The HTBI set primed first-round TCR CDR3 RT-PCR. TCRdb re-called the multiplex PCR reads through MiXCR, storing one row per CDR3 protein. The data hold more than 300,000 distinct CDR3 sequences, with over 11% observed a single time. The sample comprised blood. These TCRs come from a woman aged 55-69 years with Graves' hyperthyroidism.

The table lists this clonotype with a few counts. The chain has TRBV5-1 and TRBJ2-2; no firm D call. The CDR3 has 14 residues. Trimming took off 4 bases at V and 5 bases at J, with 12 bases between the two ends. The germline V gene has CDR1 SGHRS and CDR2 YFSETQ. CDR3 protein: CASSLTDMTGELFF. The CDR3 DNA is TGCGCCAGCAGCCTAACAGATATGACCGGGGAGCTGTTTTTT.

A note on this clonotype: A clone one base away is much larger, so this may be a read error. Likely a read error: the CDR3 ends without its conserved phenylalanine or tryptophan. The V call is TRBV6-1, the J call TRBJ2-1, with D possibly TRBD2 on 6 matching bases. Per germline, CDR1 MNHNS and CDR2 SASEGT. The CDR3 has 16 amino acids. Trimming stripped 4 bases from V and 0 bases from J, with 13 bases between. The CDR3 sequence is CASSARGAGSYNEQFL. The DNA for the CDR3 is TGTGCCAGCAGTGCCCGGGGAGCGGGCTCCTACAATGAGCAGTTCCTC.

V usage is TRBV18 and J usage is TRBJ1-1; 11 bases line up with TRBD1. This CDR3 spans 16 amino acids. V shed 0 bases, J shed 3 bases, and the junction held 3 bases outside the gene matches. The germline gives CDR1 KGHSH, CDR2 LQKENI. DNA for the CDR3: TGTGCCAGCTCACCACCGACGGGACAGGGGGACACTGAAGCTTTCTTT. Translating gives CASSPPTGQGDTEAFF.

As regards this clonotype: This sequence may be a read error, since a much larger clone differs from it by one base. The chain employs TRBV5-1 and TRBJ2-7; 12 nucleotides match TRBD1. CDR3 length: 15 residues. Germline loops: CDR1 SGHRS, CDR2 YFSETQ. CDR3 sequence: CASSREGQGAYKQYF. CDR3 DNA sequence: TGCGCCAGCAGCCGGGAGGGACAGGGGGCCTACAAGCAGTACTTC.

V gene TRBV19 combines with J gene TRBJ1-2, with 9 bases identical to TRBD1. The V segment lost 6 bases and the J segment 0 bases; nucleotides outside the gene matches: 11. The V gene's germline CDR1 is LNHDA and CDR2 SQIVND (reference sequence). The CDR3 is made up of 17 amino acids. The chain's CDR3 is CASSRGGQGTSNYGYTF. The CDR3 coding sequence is TGTGCCAGTAGCCGAGGGGGACAGGGCACCTCTAACTATGGCTACACCTTC.

This clonotype was seen many times. This rearrangement joins TRBV12-3 or TRBV12-4 to TRBJ2-2; 9 bases map to TRBD1. V was clipped by 5 bases and J by 5 bases; unmatched bases: 9. CDR3 length equals 16 residues. This chain's CDR3 is CASSVTGGAGTGELFF. In DNA form, the CDR3 reads TGTGCCAGCAGTGTTACAGGGGGCGCTGGGACCGGGGAGCTGTTTTTT.

This clonotype was counted many times. The chain employs TRBV2 and TRBJ1-3; D gene uncertain. The CDR3 is made up of 14 amino acids. Germline lookup yields CDR1 SNHLY and CDR2 FYNNEI. Trimming took 1 base from V and 0 from J, leaving 4 bases between them. The CDR3 nucleotides are TGTGCCAGCAGTGAAGGAGTCTCTGGAAACACCATATATTTT. Translation: CASSEGVSGNTIYF.

This clonotype has ten or more counts. The chain employs TRBV11-2 and TRBJ2-2; D is possibly TRBD1 (6 bases). V lost 0 bases, J lost 2 bases, and 13 bases lay in between. The CDR3 is 17 residues long. CDR1 is SGHAT, CDR2 FQNNGV, per germline. The CDR3 coding sequence is TGTGCCAGCAGCTTAGATGAGTGGACAGTAAACACCGGGGAGCTGTTTTTT. Translating it yields CASSLDEWTVNTGELFF.

This clonotype has ten or more counts. As DNA, the CDR3 is TGTGCCAGCAGTATGTGGGGAGGCACTGAAGCTTTCTTT. Translating gives CASSMWGGTEAFF. The rearrangement uses TRBV12-3 or TRBV12-4 and TRBJ1-1; no clear D gene. There are 13 residues in the CDR3. Between the trimmed V and J ends, which lost 5 bases and 4 bases, there was a span of 11 bases.

This clonotype was seen a handful of times. The chain carries TRBV7-9 and TRBJ2-1; D perhaps matches TRBD2 (5 bases). Germline V gene data show CDR1 as SEHNR and CDR2 as FQNEAQ (reference sequence). CDR3 size: 13 residues. Trimming took off 1 base at V and 10 bases at J, with 11 bases between the two ends. CDR3 DNA sequence: TGTGCCAGCAGCTTAGACGGGATCGGCGAGCAGTTCTTC. This sequence encodes CASSLDGIGEQFF.

This clonotype was seen more than once but under ten times. The chain employs TRBV5-1 and TRBJ1-4; 7 nucleotides align to TRBD1. The V segment lost 4 bases and the J segment 11 bases; nucleotides outside the gene matches: 11. The CDR3 length is 14 residues. Germline lookup yields CDR1 SGHRS and CDR2 YFSETQ. The CDR3 DNA follows: TGCGCCAGCAGCGAAGCCGGGACAGAAGAGAAACTGTTTTTT. Translated: CASSEAGTEEKLFF.

In its sample, this clonotype was seen a few times. CDR3 protein: CSARVPGGTQYF. CDR3 sequence (DNA): TGCAGTGCTAGAGTACCCGGGGGTACGCAGTATTTT. The V gene is TRBV20-1, the J gene TRBJ2-3; a weak D match, TRBD2 (6 bases). From germline, CDR1 is DFQATT and CDR2 SNEGSKA (reference sequence). This CDR3 has 12 residues. V lost 1 base, J lost 8 bases, and 10 bases lay in between.

This clonotype was seen at least ten times. The chain links TRBV7-6 to TRBJ2-7, with D maybe TRBD1 (5 bases). Germline CDR1 SGHVS, CDR2 FNYEAQ. The CDR3 consists of 14 residues. V was shortened by 2 bases and J by 5 bases, with 13 bases between the two germline ends. In DNA form, the CDR3 reads TGTGCCAGCAGCTTATCTCGGCAGGGAAACGAGCAGTACTTC. Protein product: CASSLSRQGNEQYF. Based on the CDR3 plus reference TRBV7-6 and TRBJ2-7, the full variable domain is GAGVSQSPRYKVTKRGQDVALRCDPISGHVSLYWYRQALGQGPEFLTYFNYEAQQDKSGLPNDRFSAERPEGSISTLTIQRTEQRDSAMYRCASSLSRQGNEQYFGPGTRLTVT.

This clonotype was detected ten times or more. V usage is TRBV29-1 and J usage is TRBJ1-1; tentative D call: TRBD1 (6 bases). The V gene's germline CDR1 is SQVTM and CDR2 ANQGSEA. V was clipped by 7 bases and J by 8 bases, with 11 bases between them. The CDR3 covers 10 residues. The CDR3 DNA reads as TGCAGCGCCCAGACAGGAGAAGCTTTCTTT. This translates into CSAQTGEAFF.

The table lists this clonotype with many counts. The chain combines TRBV3-1 with TRBJ2-3; D might be TRBD1 (6 bases). The germline gives CDR1 LGHDT, CDR2 YNNKEL (reference sequence). There are 11 residues in the CDR3. Trimming removed 6 bases from V and 6 bases from J, with 7 bases in between. CDR3: CASSQGDTQYF. In DNA form, the CDR3 reads TGTGCCAGCAGTCAGGGGGATACGCAGTATTTT.

The chain carries TRBV5-1 and TRBJ2-7; D may be TRBD2 (6 bases). There are 13 residues in the CDR3. In germline, CDR1 is SGHRS, CDR2 YFSETQ. V was trimmed by 3 bases and J by 6 bases, leaving 13 bases between them. CDR3: CASSSPGVGEQYF. CDR3 DNA: TGCGCCAGCAGCTCCCCGGGGGTTGGCGAGCAGTACTTC. Filled out from reference TRBV5-1 and TRBJ2-7, the complete variable domain reads KAGVTQTPRYLIKTRGQQVTLSCSPISGHRSVSWYQQTPGQGLQFLFEYFSETQRNKGNFPGRFSGRQFSNSRSEMNVSTLELGDSALYLCASSSPGVGEQYFGPGTRLTVT.

This clonotype was recorded at least ten times. The chain is built from TRBV9 and TRBJ1-2; D not certain. The germline V gene encodes CDR1 SGDLS and CDR2 YYNGEE. The CDR3 totals 13 residues. The V gene lost 4 bases and the J gene lost 6 bases, with 13 bases spanning the gap. In nucleotides, the CDR3 is TGTGCCAGCAGCTCGCATGCGAAAAATGGCTACACCTTC. This gives the protein CASSSHAKNGYTF.

This clonotype was counted only a few times. Here the CDR3 reads CSVRGGVGPSQETQYF. The CDR3 bases are TGCAGCGTTAGAGGGGGTGTTGGACCTTCCCAAGAGACCCAGTACTTC. The rearrangement joins TRBV29-1 to TRBJ2-5; TRBD1 is a possible D gene (6 bases). The germline V gene has CDR1 SQVTM and CDR2 ANQGSEA. The CDR3 is made up of 16 amino acids. V lost 5 bases and J lost 1, with 20 bases in between.